These 19 T cell receptor beta chains came from one sample sequenced in a study of T cell repertoires in cytomegalovirus infection. Using its own MiXCR run on the reads, TCRdb lists one record per CDR3 protein. The sample holds fewer than 550,000 distinct CDR3 sequences, 10% to 12% seen once. Material for sequencing was PBMCs. All receptors come from a human donor in good health (CMV status not recorded). Some clones in this sample may be carry-over from other donors' samples.

This chain connects TRBV20-1 to TRBJ2-3, with D tentatively TRBD2 (7 bases). Per germline, CDR1 DFQATT and CDR2 SNEGSKA (reference sequence). Between the trimmed V and J ends, which lost 3 bases and 2 bases, there was a span of 12 bases. This CDR3 region has 14 residues. The CDR3 region has the DNA TGCAGTGCTAGCGGGGGGCCCGACACAGATACGCAGTATTTT. Its protein is CSASGGPDTDTQYF.

This clonotype has at least ten counts. In nucleotides, the CDR3 is TGCAGCGTTGGAACGCAGGGGGCGCAGGTCTACAATGAGCAGTTCTTC. This codes for CSVGTQGAQVYNEQFF. This chain joins TRBV29-1 and TRBJ2-1; 8 bases line up with TRBD1. CDR1 and CDR2 from the germline V gene are SQVTM and ANQGSEA. The CDR3 covers 16 residues. The ends lost 4 bases at V and 3 bases at J; junction bases unmatched: 11.

Written as DNA, the CDR3 is TGTGCCAGCAGGGGAGGAGCGGGCTCCTACAATGAGCAGTTCTTC. Translated, it gives CASRGGAGSYNEQFF. The V call is TRBV28, the J call TRBJ2-1; D is possibly TRBD2 (6 bases). Germline lookup yields CDR1 MDHEN and CDR2 SYDVKM. The CDR3 sequence is 15 residues long. Between the trimmed V and J ends, which lost 6 bases and 0 bases, there was a span of 12 bases.

This clonotype was picked up a small number of times. The V call is TRBV2, the J call TRBJ2-7; TRBD1 aligns across 8 bases. CDR1 and CDR2 (germline): SNHLY, FYNNEI. Losses at the gene ends were 4 bases for V and 4 bases for J; bases not matched to a gene: 9. The CDR3 contains 15 residues. The CDR3 region has the DNA TGTGCCAGCAGTGTCTCAGGGGGCAGGGGGTACGAGCAGTACTTC. Its protein is CASSVSGGRGYEQYF.

This clonotype was detected ten times or more. The chain's CDR3 is CASSPTGQGSTEAFF. For the CDR3, the DNA is TGTGCCAGCTCACCGACCGGACAGGGATCAACTGAAGCTTTCTTT. The gene calls are TRBV18 and TRBJ1-1; 8 bases match TRBD1. Trimming removed 3 bases from V and 5 bases from J; junction bases left unmatched: 8. From germline, CDR1 is KGHSH and CDR2 LQKENI. The CDR3 has 15 residues.

This clonotype was detected a few times. The chain has TRBV7-9 and TRBJ1-3, with 9 nucleotides matching TRBD1. V was pared by 5 bases and J by 0 bases, with 14 bases of the junction left unmatched. This CDR3 spans 19 amino acids. Per germline, CDR1 SEHNR and CDR2 FQNEAQ (reference sequence). The CDR3 is CASSAQMGTGPFSGNTIYF. The CDR3, as DNA: TGTGCCAGCAGCGCTCAGATGGGGACAGGGCCCTTCTCTGGAAACACCATATATTTT.

This clonotype was recorded at least ten times. V is TRBV7-2 and J is TRBJ2-4, with D possibly matching TRBD2 (7 bases). Trimming took off 6 bases at V and 0 bases at J, with 18 bases between the two ends. From germline, CDR1 is SGHTA and CDR2 FQGNSA. This CDR3 is built from 17 residues. The CDR3 DNA reads as TGTGCCAGCAGACCCTTGGGGGGGGGGCTAGCCAAAAACATTCAGTACTTC. Its protein is CASRPLGGGLAKNIQYF.

This clonotype was counted ten times or more. V is TRBV12-3 or TRBV12-4 and J is TRBJ2-2; tentatively, D is TRBD1 (5 bases). Trimming removed 6 bases at V and 4 bases at J, with 15 bases between. There are 15 residues in the CDR3. The CDR3 protein is CASRTDRPPTGELFF. In nucleotides, the CDR3 is TGTGCCAGCAGGACCGACAGACCCCCCACCGGGGAGCTGTTTTTT.

The rearrangement uses TRBV12-3 or TRBV12-4 and TRBJ1-6, with D unresolved. Trimming took 1 base from V and 5 from J, leaving 6 bases between them. CDR3 length equals 14 residues. Here the CDR3 DNA reads TGTGCCAGCAGTTTAGAAGGTCATAATTCACCCCTCCACTTT. Its translation: CASSLEGHNSPLHF.

In its sample, this clonotype was seen many times. This chain connects TRBV7-2 to TRBJ2-7; D might be TRBD2 (6 bases). Trimming removed 1 base from V and 2 bases from J, with 9 bases in between. CDR1 and CDR2 (germline): SGHTA, FQGNSA. CDR3 length: 14 amino acids. CDR3 coding DNA: TGTGCCAGCAGCTTAGTAGGCGGGACCTACGAGCAGTACTTC. Translation gives CASSLVGGTYEQYF.

The table lists this clonotype with a few counts. The V and J genes are TRBV10-2 and TRBJ2-7; D is undetermined. This CDR3 is built from 15 residues. CDR1 and CDR2 (germline): WSHSY, SAAADI. V lost 3 bases and J 3 bases, leaving 15 bases between the germline ends. This CDR3 is CASSDTVLGFYEQYF. The CDR3 bases are TGCGCCAGCAGTGACACAGTCCTTGGTTTCTACGAGCAGTACTTC.

This clonotype was counted only a few times. The chain links TRBV10-3 to TRBJ2-5, with D perhaps being TRBD1 or TRBD2 (5 bases each). The CDR3 consists of 14 residues. V lost 6 bases and J 7 bases, leaving 18 bases between the germline ends. CDR1 ENHRY and CDR2 SYGVKD come from the germline V gene. This chain's CDR3 is CAISDGTDTGTQYF. CDR3 bases: TGTGCCATCAGCGACGGGACGGACACAGGGACCCAGTACTTC.

Ten or more counts support this clonotype. The rearrangement links TRBV20-1 to TRBJ1-4, with 8 bases fitting TRBD1. The CDR3 is 13 residues long. Germline lookup yields CDR1 DFQATT and CDR2 SNEGSKA (reference sequence). The junction had 2 bases not matched to a gene; V was cut back by 5 bases and J by 3 bases. The CDR3 protein is CSADRGPNEKLFF. CDR3 nucleotides: TGCAGTGCTGACAGGGGACCTAATGAAAAACTGTTTTTT.

This clonotype occurred many times. The chain recombines TRBV5-4 with TRBJ1-1; no firm D call. V shed 0 bases and J shed 1 base, with 10 bases lying between them. Germline CDR1 SGHNT, CDR2 YYREEE (reference sequence). The CDR3 loop spans 15 amino acids. The chain's CDR3 is CASSLGHISNTEAFF. The CDR3 coding sequence is TGTGCCAGCAGCTTGGGCCACATATCGAACACTGAAGCTTTCTTT. The entire variable domain, with the rest obtained from reference TRBV5-4 and TRBJ1-1, is as follows: ETGVTQSPTHLIKTRGQQVTLRCSSQSGHNTVSWYQQALGQGPQFIFQYYREEENGRGNFPPRFSGLQFPNYSSELNVNALELDDSALYLCASSLGHISNTEAFFGQGTRLTVV.

This clonotype was counted at least ten times. The chain links TRBV7-9 to TRBJ1-6; 11 nucleotides line up with TRBD1. CDR1 is SEHNR, CDR2 FQNEAQ, per germline (reference sequence). The CDR3 is 15 residues long. V dropped 4 bases and J dropped 8; count of bases not matched to a gene: 4. The CDR3 loop reads CASSYGQGADSPLHF. Written as DNA, the CDR3 is TGTGCCAGCAGCTATGGACAGGGGGCGGATTCACCCCTCCACTTT.

This clonotype was recorded a few times. V is TRBV29-1 and J is TRBJ2-5; 7 bases align to TRBD1. CDR1 and CDR2 (germline): SQVTM, ANQGSEA. After removal of 7 bases from V and 1 base from J, the junction contained 3 bases not matched to a gene. The CDR3 extends over 12 amino acids. CDR3 region: CSATGTQETQYF. The CDR3 DNA reads as TGCAGCGCGACAGGGACCCAAGAGACCCAGTACTTC.

The sample holds many counts of this clonotype. The J gene is TRBJ2-1, the V gene TRBV10-3; TRBD2 is a possible D gene (6 bases). Trimming stripped 6 bases from V and 7 bases from J, with 22 bases between. The CDR3 is made up of 16 amino acids. CDR1 and CDR2 (germline): ENHRY, SYGVKD. The CDR3 bases are TGTGCCATCAGCCCCATCGATGGAGGGGTTCGGAATGAGCAGTTCTTC. It is translated as CAISPIDGGVRNEQFF.

This clonotype was counted many times. The gene calls are TRBV7-2 and TRBJ2-2, with 10 bases aligning to TRBD2. CDR1 and CDR2 from the germline V gene are SGHTA and FQGNSA. V was pared by 5 bases and J by 4 bases, with 7 bases of the junction left unmatched. The CDR3 is made up of 16 amino acids. This CDR3 is CASSPHSGRSTGELFF. The CDR3 bases are TGTGCCAGCAGCCCTCATAGCGGGAGGAGCACCGGGGAGCTGTTTTTT. Full variable domain (missing parts from reference TRBV7-2 and TRBJ2-2): GAGVSQSPSNKVTEKGKDVELRCDPISGHTALYWYRQSLGQGLEFLIYFQGNSAPDKSGLPSDRFSAERTGGSVSTLTIQRTQQEDSAVYLCASSPHSGRSTGELFFGEGSRLTVL.

This clonotype was detected only a few times. The V gene is TRBV9, the J gene TRBJ2-7; 7 bases map to TRBD1. Germline V lookup: CDR1 SGDLS, CDR2 YYNGEE. V trimming: 4 bases; J trimming: 0 bases; junction bases outside the gene matches: 4. The CDR3 consists of 14 residues. The CDR3 sequence: CASSSGQSSYEQYF. As DNA, the CDR3 is TGTGCCAGCAGCTCGGGACAGAGCTCCTACGAGCAGTACTTC.